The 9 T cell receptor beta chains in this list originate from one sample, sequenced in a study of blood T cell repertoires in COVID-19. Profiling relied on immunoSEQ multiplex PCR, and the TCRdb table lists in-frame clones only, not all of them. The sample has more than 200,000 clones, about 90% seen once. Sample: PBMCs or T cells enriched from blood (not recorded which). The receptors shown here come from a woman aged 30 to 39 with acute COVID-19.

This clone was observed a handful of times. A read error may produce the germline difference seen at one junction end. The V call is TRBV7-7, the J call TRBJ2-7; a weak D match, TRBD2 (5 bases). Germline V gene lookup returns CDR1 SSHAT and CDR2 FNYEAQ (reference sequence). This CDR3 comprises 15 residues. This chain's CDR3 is CASSLSLGKEYEQYF. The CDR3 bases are TGTGCTAGCAGCTTAAGTCTCGGGAAAGAGTACGAGCAGTACTTC.

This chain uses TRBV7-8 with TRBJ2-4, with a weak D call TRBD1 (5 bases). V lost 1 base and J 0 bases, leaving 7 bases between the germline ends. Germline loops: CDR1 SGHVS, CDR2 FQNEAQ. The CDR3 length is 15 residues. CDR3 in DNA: TGTGCCAGCAGCTTAGTCAGGGAAGCCAAAAACATTCAGTACTTC. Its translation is CASSLVREAKNIQYF.

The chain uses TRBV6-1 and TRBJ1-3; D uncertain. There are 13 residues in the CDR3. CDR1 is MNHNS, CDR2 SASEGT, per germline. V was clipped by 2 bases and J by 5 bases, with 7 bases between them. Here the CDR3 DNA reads TGTGCCAGCAGTGAAAGGGAGAGAAACACCATATATTTT. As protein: CASSERERNTIYF.

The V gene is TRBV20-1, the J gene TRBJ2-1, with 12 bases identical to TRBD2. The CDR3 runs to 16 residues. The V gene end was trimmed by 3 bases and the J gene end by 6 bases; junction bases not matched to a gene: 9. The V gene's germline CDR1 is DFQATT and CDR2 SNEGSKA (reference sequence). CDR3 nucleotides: TGCAGTGCTAGTGACCACGTGACTAGCGGGAGCAATGAGCAGTTCTTC. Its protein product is CSASDHVTSGSNEQFF.

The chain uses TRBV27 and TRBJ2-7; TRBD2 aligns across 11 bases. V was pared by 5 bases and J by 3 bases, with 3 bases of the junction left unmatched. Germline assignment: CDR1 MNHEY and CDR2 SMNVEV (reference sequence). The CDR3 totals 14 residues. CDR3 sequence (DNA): TGTGCCAGCAGTATAGCGGGAGGGCTCTACGAGCAGTACTTC. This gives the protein CASSIAGGLYEQYF.

The CDR3 sequence: CASSPGGSNTIYF. The CDR3 region has the DNA TGTGCCAGCTCACCCGGCGGGTCAAACACCATATATTTT. The chain carries TRBV18 and TRBJ1-3; D is undetermined. V was shortened by 3 bases and J by 6 bases, with 9 bases between the two germline ends. CDR1 KGHSH and CDR2 LQKENI come from the germline V gene. This CDR3 region has 13 residues.

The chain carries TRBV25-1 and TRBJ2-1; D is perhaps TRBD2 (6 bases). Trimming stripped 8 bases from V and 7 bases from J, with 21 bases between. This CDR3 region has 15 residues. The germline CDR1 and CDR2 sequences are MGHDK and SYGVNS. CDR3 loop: CASQPREALQNEQFF. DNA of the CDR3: TGTGCCAGCCAGCCAAGGGAGGCTTTACAGAATGAGCAGTTCTTC.

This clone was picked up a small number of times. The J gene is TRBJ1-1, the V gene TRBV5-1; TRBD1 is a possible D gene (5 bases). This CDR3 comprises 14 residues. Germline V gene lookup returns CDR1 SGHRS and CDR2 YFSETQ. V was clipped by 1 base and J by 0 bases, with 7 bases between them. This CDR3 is CASSLWGVNTEAFF. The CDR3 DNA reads TGCGCCAGCAGCTTGTGGGGGGTGAACACTGAAGCTTTCTTT.

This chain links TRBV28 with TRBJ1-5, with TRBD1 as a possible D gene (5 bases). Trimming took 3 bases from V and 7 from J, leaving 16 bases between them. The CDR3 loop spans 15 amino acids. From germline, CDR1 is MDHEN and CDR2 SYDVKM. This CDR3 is CASSLVRGGSQPQHF. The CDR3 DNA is TGTGCCAGCAGTTTGGTTCGGGGGGGATCGCAGCCCCAGCATTTT.